This T cell receptor (beta chain) is from a study of blood T cell repertoires in COVID-19. The CDR3 length is 14 residues. CDR1 and CDR2 from the germline V gene are LGHDT and YNNKEL (reference sequence). V gave up 6 bases and J gave up 0 bases, with 9 bases separating them. In this sample, this clone turned up once. Libraries were prepared by immunoSEQ multiplex PCR; TCRdb keeps only in-frame clonotypes and omits some of them. This sample has approximately 170,000 clones; just under 85% occur once, and the top ten carry 2.5% to 3%. This rearrangement joins TRBV3-1 (or the pseudogene TRBV3-2) to TRBJ1-3; no reliable D call. The source of this sequence is a woman older than 75 with COVID-19, enrolled during active disease. Material: peripheral blood. CDR3 sequence reads: CASRRESSGNTIYF. The CDR3 DNA is TGTGCCAGCAGGCGGGAGAGCTCTGGAAACACCATATATTTT.